The 19 T cell receptor beta chains presented below share a single source sample, sequenced in a study of blood T cell repertoires in COVID-19. Using immunoSEQ multiplex PCR, the repertoire was profiled, and TCRdb retains in-frame clones only, with some absent. Of about 130,000 clones in the sample, 85% to 90% were seen once. Specimen: peripheral blood. The receptors stem from a human donor in a cohort sampled during active COVID-19.

The CDR3 DNA sequence: TGTGCCTGGAGAGCGCCGGGACAGGTCTATGGCTACACCTTC. Protein: CAWRAPGQVYGYTF. This chain joins TRBV30 and TRBJ1-2; TRBD1 aligns across 8 bases. The CDR3 totals 14 residues. Germline lookup yields CDR1 GTSNPN and CDR2 SVGIG (reference sequence). The trim removed 3 bases at V and 4 bases at J, leaving 7 bases unmatched.

The chain uses TRBV15 and TRBJ1-6; the match to TRBD1 covers 10 bases. V shed 11 bases and J 8 bases; nucleotides not matched to a gene: 6. Germline V gives CDR1 LNHNV, CDR2 YYDKDF (reference sequence). The CDR3 is 13 residues long. CDR3 nucleotide sequence: TGTGCCCCTCCTGGACAGGGGGATTCACCCCTCCACTTT. It yields the protein CAPPGQGDSPLHF. Full variable domain (missing parts from reference TRBV15 and TRBJ1-6): DAMVIQNPRYQVTQFGKPVTLSCSQTLNHNVMYWYQQKSSQAPKLLFHYYDKDFNNEADTPDNFQSRRPNTSFCFLDIRSPGLGDTAMYLCAPPGQGDSPLHFGNGTRLTVT.

V and J are TRBV4-3 and TRBJ1-6, with TRBD1 as a possible D gene (6 bases). There are 14 residues in the CDR3. Germline CDR1 and CDR2: LGHNA and YSLEER. The V end was cut by 0 bases, the J end by 9 bases, with 9 bases between. The CDR3 sequence is CASSQEPGASPLHF. The CDR3 DNA follows: TGCGCCAGCAGCCAAGAGCCAGGGGCTTCACCCCTCCACTTT.

The chain links TRBV7-2 to TRBJ2-7; the match to TRBD2 covers 9 bases. Losses at the gene ends were 5 bases for V and 7 bases for J; bases not matched to a gene: 6. Germline V CDR1 and CDR2: SGHTA, FQGNSA. The CDR3 consists of 13 residues. The CDR3 DNA reads as TGTGCCAGCAGCCGTAGCGGGGGCGGGGAGCAGTACTTC. Its translation: CASSRSGGGEQYF.

V gene TRBV6-5 combines with J gene TRBJ2-2; tentatively, D is TRBD1 (6 bases). CDR3 length: 14 amino acids. CDR1 is MNHEY, CDR2 SVGAGI, per germline. V was shortened by 7 bases and J by 2 bases, with 11 bases between the two germline ends. Written as DNA, the CDR3 is TGTGCCAGCAAAGAACAGGGAAACACCGGGGAGCTGTTTTTT. Residues: CASKEQGNTGELFF.

The chain links TRBV6-6 to TRBJ1-1, with TRBD1 matching over 7 bases. With V trimmed by 6 bases and J by 2 bases, 9 bases remained unmatched. This CDR3 is 15 amino acids long. Germline CDR1 MNHNY, CDR2 SVGAGI (reference sequence). The CDR3, as DNA: TGTGCCAGCAGACCTCCCGGGACAGCAAACACTGAAGCTTTCTTT. As protein: CASRPPGTANTEAFF.

The chain recombines TRBV6-5 with TRBJ2-2; weak D call: TRBD1 (6 bases). The CDR3 totals 14 residues. The V end was cut by 11 bases, the J end by 2 bases, with 15 bases between. Germline CDR1 is MNHEY and CDR2 is SVGAGI. The CDR3 spells CAPEQGNNTGELFF. The CDR3 region has the DNA TGTGCCCCAGAACAGGGAAACAACACCGGGGAGCTGTTTTTT.

This chain links TRBV19 with TRBJ2-1; perhaps TRBD2 as D (5 bases). In germline, CDR1 is LNHDA, CDR2 SQIVND (reference sequence). Trimming left V 5 bases short and J 8 bases short, with 13 bases between. This CDR3 is built from 13 residues. The CDR3 DNA sequence: TGTGCCAGTAGTCGGGGTGGGCCCGATGAGCAGTTCTTC. This translates into CASSRGGPDEQFF.

This chain uses TRBV24-1 with TRBJ1-5; 9 positions match TRBD1. With V trimmed by 5 bases and J by 4 bases, 8 bases remained unmatched. The length of the CDR3 is 16 residues. Germline CDR1 is KGHDR and CDR2 is SFDVKD. CDR3 bases: TGTGCCACCAGTGGCTCGGACAGGGGCAATAATCAGCCCCAGCATTTT. The encoded protein is CATSGSDRGNNQPQHF.

The chain is built from TRBV25-1 and TRBJ1-1; TRBD1 agrees at 8 bases. Germline V gene data show CDR1 as MGHDK and CDR2 as SYGVNS. V lost 5 bases to trimming and J lost 4 bases; unmatched junction nucleotides: 9. The CDR3 totals 15 residues. The CDR3 loop reads CASSPRWQGATEAFF. The CDR3, as DNA: TGTGCCAGCAGTCCCCGGTGGCAGGGGGCCACTGAAGCTTTCTTT.

V usage is TRBV2 and J usage is TRBJ2-7, with TRBD1 identical over 9 bases. The trim removed 5 bases at V and 6 bases at J, leaving 5 bases unmatched. The length of the CDR3 is 13 residues. Germline CDR1 and CDR2: SNHLY and FYNNEI. The CDR3 sequence is CASSQEDRGEQYV. DNA of the CDR3: TGTGCCAGCAGTCAGGAGGACAGGGGCGAGCAGTACGTC.

The V gene is TRBV29-1, the J gene TRBJ1-4, with TRBD1 matching over 10 bases. Germline CDR1 SQVTM, CDR2 ANQGSEA. The CDR3 length is 13 residues. The V gene end was trimmed by 7 bases and the J gene end by 13 bases; junction bases not matched to a gene: 12. The DNA of the CDR3 is TGCAGCGGGAGATTGTTGGGACAGGGGAGACTGTTTTTT. Translation: CSGRLLGQGRLFF.

This chain links TRBV19 with TRBJ1-4, with 8 bases matching TRBD1. The CDR3 has 15 residues. The germline V gene has CDR1 LNHDA and CDR2 SQIVND (reference sequence). After removal of 3 bases from V and 7 bases from J, the junction contained 7 bases not matched to a gene. CDR3 sequence: CASSIGPGGGEKLFF. For the CDR3, the DNA is TGTGCCAGTAGTATTGGTCCAGGGGGCGGTGAAAAACTGTTTTTT.

The genes are TRBV11-2 and TRBJ1-5; no clear D. Deletions cut 5 bases from V and 2 bases from J, with 13 bases between. The V gene's germline CDR1 is SGHAT and CDR2 FQNNGV. The CDR3 length is 15 residues. CDR3 DNA sequence: TGTGCCAGCAGCGAGCGGGTTGGAGGCAATCAGCCCCAGCATTTT. Translated: CASSERVGGNQPQHF.

This clone was seen only once. The CDR3 coding sequence is TGTGCCAGCAGCCCCCGGGGAGGCCGGGCTGGGGCCAACGTCCTGACTTTC. It codes for CASSPRGGRAGANVLTF. The rearrangement joins TRBV11-3 to TRBJ2-6; weak D call: TRBD2 (6 bases). CDR1 and CDR2 (germline): SGHNT, YENEEA. The V end was cut by 5 bases, the J end by 2 bases, with 16 bases between. CDR3 size: 17 residues.

This chain joins TRBV6-6 and TRBJ2-7, with 8 bases aligning to TRBD1. CDR3 length equals 18 residues. Germline trimming cut 5 bases from V and 0 bases from J; bases unmatched to any gene: 15. In germline, CDR1 is MNHNY, CDR2 SVGAGI (reference sequence). The DNA of the CDR3 is TGTGCCAGCAGTCCCGGACAGGGTACCCACCGGGGCTCCTACGAGCAGTACGTC. This translates into CASSPGQGTHRGSYEQYV.

The chain combines TRBV7-3 with TRBJ2-1; TRBD2 agrees at 9 bases. This CDR3 is built from 18 residues. Losses at the gene ends were 5 bases for V and 1 base for J; bases not matched to a gene: 12. CDR1 is SGHTA and CDR2 is FQGTGA in the germline V gene. CDR3 amino acids: CASSPQATSGRSYNEQFF. The CDR3 DNA reads as TGTGCCAGCAGCCCTCAGGCGACTAGCGGTAGATCCTACAATGAGCAGTTCTTC.

This chain links TRBV7-3 with TRBJ1-1; D perhaps matches TRBD1 (5 bases). The germline V and J ends were trimmed by 5 bases and 6 bases, with 16 bases remaining between them. Germline V gene data show CDR1 as SGHTA and CDR2 as FQGTGA. This CDR3 spans 14 amino acids. CDR3 residues: CASSPTGGRAEAFF. CDR3 bases: TGTGCCAGCAGCCCCACCGGGGGGAGGGCTGAAGCTTTCTTT.

The genes are TRBV9 and TRBJ1-3; D is unclear. The CDR3 is 16 amino acids. CDR1 SGDLS and CDR2 YYNGEE come from the germline V gene. Trimming shortened V by 0 bases and J by 0 bases, and 10 bases separated the two germline ends. CDR3 loop: CASSVGALSSGNTIYF. The CDR3 nucleotides read TGTGCCAGCAGCGTAGGGGCCTTGTCCTCTGGAAACACCATATATTTT.